The 6 T cell receptor beta chains in this list originate from one sample, sequenced in a study of T cell repertoires in cytomegalovirus infection. TCRdb recomputed calls from the reads with MiXCR, one row per CDR3 protein. The sample consists of approximately 310,000 distinct CDR3 sequences, 20% to 30% of them appearing once. No cognate antigen is known for these TCRs. The specimen was cultured PBMCs, collected from culture after CMV antigen stimulation. These receptors were collected from a human donor in good health (CMV status not recorded). Some clones in this sample may be carry-over from other donors' samples.

This clonotype was observed at least ten times. This sequence joins TRBV14 and TRBJ2-1, with a tentative D call TRBD2 (7 bases). The CDR3 is 16 amino acids. Trimming cost V 1 base and J 8 bases, with 18 bases left between them. CDR1 SGHDN and CDR2 FVKESK come from the germline V gene. The CDR3 region is CASSQALSRGADEQFF. DNA for the CDR3: TGTGCCAGCAGCCAAGCACTAAGTCGGGGGGCCGATGAGCAGTTCTTC.

The V and J genes are TRBV20-1 and TRBJ2-5; D uncertain. The CDR3 sequence is 14 residues long. Germline CDR1 and CDR2: DFQATT and SNEGSKA (reference sequence). Trimming stripped 0 bases from V and 5 bases from J, with 13 bases between. The CDR3 is CSARDRPDLETQYF. The CDR3 bases are TGCAGTGCTAGAGATCGTCCTGACTTGGAGACCCAGTACTTC.

The chain links TRBV7-7 to TRBJ2-5; the D is unclear. The CDR3 length is 13 residues. Germline V gene lookup returns CDR1 SSHAT and CDR2 FNYEAQ (reference sequence). V shed 6 bases and J shed 3 bases, with 11 bases lying between them. The DNA for the CDR3 is TGTGCCAGCAGGGACCTGGCAGAAGAGACCCAGTACTTC. Translated: CASRDLAEETQYF.

The chain employs TRBV5-4 and TRBJ2-1; D remains unclear. V was cut by 0 bases and J by 0 bases, with 10 bases left in between. Germline V CDR1 and CDR2: SGHNT, YYREEE (reference sequence). This CDR3 has 16 amino acids. The DNA of the CDR3 is TGTGCCAGCAGCTTGGGAGCTCCCAGCTCCTACAATGAGCAGTTCTTC. Translating gives CASSLGAPSSYNEQFF.

There are a few counts of this clonotype. This chain joins TRBV27 and TRBJ2-5, with a possible D match to TRBD1 (6 bases). The germline V and J ends were trimmed by 4 bases and 2 bases, with 17 bases remaining between them. The CDR3 consists of 16 residues. CDR1 and CDR2 from the germline V gene are MNHEY and SMNVEV (reference sequence). In nucleotides, the CDR3 is TGTGCCAGCAGTTCAAGGACAGCTTACCTACAAGAGACCCAGTACTTC. This codes for CASSSRTAYLQETQYF.

This chain links TRBV6-5 with TRBJ2-7, with D tentatively TRBD2 (6 bases). V lost 2 bases to trimming and J lost 5 bases, with 13 bases between them. This CDR3 spans 14 amino acids. Germline CDR1 MNHEY, CDR2 SVGAGI. CDR3 sequence (DNA): TGTGCCAGCAGTTACGGCGGGATTGCCGACGAGCAGTACTTC. This translates into CASSYGGIADEQYF.